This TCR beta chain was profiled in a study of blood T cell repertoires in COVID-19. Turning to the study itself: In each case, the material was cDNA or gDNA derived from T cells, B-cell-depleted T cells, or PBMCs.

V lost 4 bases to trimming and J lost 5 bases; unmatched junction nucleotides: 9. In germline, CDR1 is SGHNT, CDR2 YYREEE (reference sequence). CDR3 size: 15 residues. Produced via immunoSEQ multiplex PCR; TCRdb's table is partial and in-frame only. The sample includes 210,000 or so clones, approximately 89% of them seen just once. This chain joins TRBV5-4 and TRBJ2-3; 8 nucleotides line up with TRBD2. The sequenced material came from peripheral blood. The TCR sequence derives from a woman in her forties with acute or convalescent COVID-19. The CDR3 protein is CASSPSSGGRDTQYF. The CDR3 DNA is TGTGCCAGCAGCCCTTCCTCGGGGGGGCGAGATACGCAGTATTTT.